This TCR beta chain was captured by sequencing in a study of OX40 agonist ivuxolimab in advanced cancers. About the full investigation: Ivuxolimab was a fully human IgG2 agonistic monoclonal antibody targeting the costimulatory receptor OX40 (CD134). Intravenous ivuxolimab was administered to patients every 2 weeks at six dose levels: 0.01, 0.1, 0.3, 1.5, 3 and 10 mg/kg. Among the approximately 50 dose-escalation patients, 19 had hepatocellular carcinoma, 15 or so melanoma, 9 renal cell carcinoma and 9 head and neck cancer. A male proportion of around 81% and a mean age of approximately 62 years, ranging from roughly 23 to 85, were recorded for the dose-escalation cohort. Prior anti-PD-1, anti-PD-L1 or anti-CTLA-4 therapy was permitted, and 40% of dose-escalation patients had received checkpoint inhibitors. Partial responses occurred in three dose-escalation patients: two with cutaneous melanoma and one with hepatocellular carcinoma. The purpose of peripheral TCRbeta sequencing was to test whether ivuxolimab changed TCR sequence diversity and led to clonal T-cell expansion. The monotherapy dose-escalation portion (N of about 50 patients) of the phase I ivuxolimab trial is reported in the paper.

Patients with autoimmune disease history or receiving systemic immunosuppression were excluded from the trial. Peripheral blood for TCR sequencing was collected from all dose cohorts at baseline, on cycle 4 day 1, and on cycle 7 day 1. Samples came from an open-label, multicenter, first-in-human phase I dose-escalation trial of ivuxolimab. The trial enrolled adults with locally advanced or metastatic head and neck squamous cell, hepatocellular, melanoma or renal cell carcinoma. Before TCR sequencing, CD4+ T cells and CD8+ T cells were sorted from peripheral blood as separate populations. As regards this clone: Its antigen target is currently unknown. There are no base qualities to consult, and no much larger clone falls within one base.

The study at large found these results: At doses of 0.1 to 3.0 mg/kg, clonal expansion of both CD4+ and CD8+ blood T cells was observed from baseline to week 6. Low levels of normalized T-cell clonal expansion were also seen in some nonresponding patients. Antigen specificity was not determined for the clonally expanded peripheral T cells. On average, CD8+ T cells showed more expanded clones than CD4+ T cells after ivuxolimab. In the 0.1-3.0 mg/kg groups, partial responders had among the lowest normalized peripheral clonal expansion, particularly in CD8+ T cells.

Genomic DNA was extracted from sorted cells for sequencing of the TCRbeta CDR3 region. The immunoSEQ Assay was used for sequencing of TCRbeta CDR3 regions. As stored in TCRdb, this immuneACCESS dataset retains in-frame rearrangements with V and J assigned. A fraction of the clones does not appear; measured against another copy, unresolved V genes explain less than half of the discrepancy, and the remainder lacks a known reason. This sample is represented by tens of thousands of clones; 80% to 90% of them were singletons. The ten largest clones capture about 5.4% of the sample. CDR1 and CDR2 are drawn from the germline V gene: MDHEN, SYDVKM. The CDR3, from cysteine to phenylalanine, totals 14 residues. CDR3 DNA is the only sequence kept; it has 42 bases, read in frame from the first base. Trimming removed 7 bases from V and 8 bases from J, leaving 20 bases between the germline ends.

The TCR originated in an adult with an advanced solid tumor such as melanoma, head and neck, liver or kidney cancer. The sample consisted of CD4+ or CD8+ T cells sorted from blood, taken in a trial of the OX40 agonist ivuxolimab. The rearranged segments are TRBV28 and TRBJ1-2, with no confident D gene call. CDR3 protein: CASIGGTARLGYTF. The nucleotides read TGTGCCAGCATCGGTGGTACAGCACGTCTGGGCTACACCTTC.